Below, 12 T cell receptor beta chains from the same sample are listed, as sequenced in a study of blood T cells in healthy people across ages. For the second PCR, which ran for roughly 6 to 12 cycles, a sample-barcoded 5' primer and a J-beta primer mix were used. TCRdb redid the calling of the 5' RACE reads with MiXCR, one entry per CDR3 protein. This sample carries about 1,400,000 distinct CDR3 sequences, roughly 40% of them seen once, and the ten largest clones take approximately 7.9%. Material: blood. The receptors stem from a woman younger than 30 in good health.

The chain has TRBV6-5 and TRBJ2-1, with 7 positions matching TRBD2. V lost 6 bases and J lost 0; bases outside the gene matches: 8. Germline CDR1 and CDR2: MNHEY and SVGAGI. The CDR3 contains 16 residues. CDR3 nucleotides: TGTGCCAGCAGCCGCTGGGGCGGGAGCTCCTACAATGAGCAGTTCTTC. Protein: CASSRWGGSSYNEQFF.

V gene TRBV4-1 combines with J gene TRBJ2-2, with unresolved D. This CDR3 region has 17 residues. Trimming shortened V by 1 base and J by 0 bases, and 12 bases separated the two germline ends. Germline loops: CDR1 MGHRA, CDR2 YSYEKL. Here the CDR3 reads CASSQGRRTANTGELFF. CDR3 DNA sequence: TGCGCCAGCAGCCAAGGAAGACGGACCGCGAACACCGGGGAGCTGTTTTTT.

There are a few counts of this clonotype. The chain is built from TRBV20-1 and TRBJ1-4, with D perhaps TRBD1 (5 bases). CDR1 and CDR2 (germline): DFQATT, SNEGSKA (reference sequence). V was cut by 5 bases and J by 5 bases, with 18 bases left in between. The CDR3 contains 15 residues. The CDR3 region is CSASPPGLQNEKLFF. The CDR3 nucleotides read TGCAGTGCTTCCCCCCCGGGACTCCAGAATGAAAAACTGTTTTTT.

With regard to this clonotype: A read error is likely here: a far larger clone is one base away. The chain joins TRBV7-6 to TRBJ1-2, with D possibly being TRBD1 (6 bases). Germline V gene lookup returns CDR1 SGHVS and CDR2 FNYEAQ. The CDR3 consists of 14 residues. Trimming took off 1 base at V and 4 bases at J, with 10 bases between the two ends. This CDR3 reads CASSLGQEGYGYTF. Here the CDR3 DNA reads TGTGCCAGCAGCTTAGGACAGGAAGGCTATGGCTACACCTTC.

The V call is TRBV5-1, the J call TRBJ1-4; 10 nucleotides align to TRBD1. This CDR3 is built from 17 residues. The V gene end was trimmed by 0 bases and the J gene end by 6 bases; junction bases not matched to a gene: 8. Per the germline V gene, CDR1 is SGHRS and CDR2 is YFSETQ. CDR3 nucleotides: TGCGCCAGCAGCTTGGTCGGGACAGGGGTTTGGGATGAAAAACTGTTTTTT. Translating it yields CASSLVGTGVWDEKLFF.

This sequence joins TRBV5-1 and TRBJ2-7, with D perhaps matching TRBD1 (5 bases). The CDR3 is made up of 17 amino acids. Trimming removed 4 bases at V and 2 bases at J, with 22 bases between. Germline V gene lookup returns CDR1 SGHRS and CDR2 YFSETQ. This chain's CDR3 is CASSRQTSSGQPYEQYF. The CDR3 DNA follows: TGCGCCAGCAGCCGCCAAACCTCCTCAGGGCAGCCCTACGAGCAGTACTTC.

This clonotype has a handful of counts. The CDR3 DNA reads TGTGCCAGCAGTTTAGGGGGGTCCGGGACAGGGTCGTACGAGCAGTACTTC. It translates to CASSLGGSGTGSYEQYF. The rearrangement joins TRBV28 to TRBJ2-5; 9 positions agree with TRBD1. The DNA end favors TRBJ2-7, so the J call may be wrong. The CDR3 has 17 amino acids. The germline gives CDR1 MDHEN, CDR2 SYDVKM.

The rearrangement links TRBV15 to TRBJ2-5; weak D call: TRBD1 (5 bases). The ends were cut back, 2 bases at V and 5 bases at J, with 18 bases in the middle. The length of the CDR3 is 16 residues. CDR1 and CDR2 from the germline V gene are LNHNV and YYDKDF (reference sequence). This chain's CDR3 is CATSRPLQGSVETQYF. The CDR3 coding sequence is TGTGCCACCAGCAGACCCCTTCAGGGTTCGGTGGAGACCCAGTACTTC.

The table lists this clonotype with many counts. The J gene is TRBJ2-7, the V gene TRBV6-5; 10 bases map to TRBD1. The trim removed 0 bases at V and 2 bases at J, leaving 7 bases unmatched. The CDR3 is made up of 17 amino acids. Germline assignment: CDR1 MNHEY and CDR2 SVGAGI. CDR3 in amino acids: CASSYSGTGAGAYEQYF. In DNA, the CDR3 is TGTGCCAGCAGTTACTCCGGGACAGGGGCTGGGGCCTACGAGCAGTACTTC.

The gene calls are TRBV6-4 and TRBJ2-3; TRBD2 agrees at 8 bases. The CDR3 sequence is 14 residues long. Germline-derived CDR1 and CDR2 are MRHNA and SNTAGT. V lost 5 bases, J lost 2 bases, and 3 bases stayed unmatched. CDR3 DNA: TGTGCCAGCAGTCCGGGACTAGACACAGATACGCAGTATTTT. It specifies CASSPGLDTDTQYF.

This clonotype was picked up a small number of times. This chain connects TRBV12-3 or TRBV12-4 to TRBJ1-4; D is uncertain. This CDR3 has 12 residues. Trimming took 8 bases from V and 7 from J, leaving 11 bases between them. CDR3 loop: CASLSPAEKLFF. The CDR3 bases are TGTGCCAGCCTCTCACCCGCTGAAAAACTGTTTTTT.

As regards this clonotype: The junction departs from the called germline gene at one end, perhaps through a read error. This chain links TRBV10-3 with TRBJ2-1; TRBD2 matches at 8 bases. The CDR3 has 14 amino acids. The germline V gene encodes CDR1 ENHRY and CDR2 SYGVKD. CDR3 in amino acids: CAISASGGDNEQFF. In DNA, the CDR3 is TGTGCCATAAGTGCGAGCGGGGGTGACAATGAGCAGTTCTTC.